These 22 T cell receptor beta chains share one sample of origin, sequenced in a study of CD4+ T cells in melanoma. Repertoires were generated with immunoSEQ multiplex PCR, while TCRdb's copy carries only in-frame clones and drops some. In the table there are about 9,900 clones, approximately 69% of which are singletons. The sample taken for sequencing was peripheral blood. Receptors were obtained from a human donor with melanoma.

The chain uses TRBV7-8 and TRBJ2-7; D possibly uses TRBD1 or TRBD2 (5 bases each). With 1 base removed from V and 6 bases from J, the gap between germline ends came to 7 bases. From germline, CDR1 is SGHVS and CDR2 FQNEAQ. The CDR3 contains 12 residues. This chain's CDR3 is CASSLGGGEQYF. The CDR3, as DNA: TGTGCCAGCAGCTTAGGTGGGGGCGAGCAGTACTTC. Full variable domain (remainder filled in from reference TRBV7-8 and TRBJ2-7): GAGVSQSPRYKVAKRGQDVALRCDPISGHVSLFWYQQALGQGPEFLTYFQNEAQLDKSGLPSDRFFAERPEGSVSTLKIQRTQQEDSAVYLCASSLGGGEQYFGPGTRLTVT.

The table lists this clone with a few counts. The CDR3 DNA reads TGTGCCAGTAGTGCAGGGGTGAGGCAGCCCCAGCATTTT. Its protein is CASSAGVRQPQHF. The V and J genes are TRBV19 and TRBJ1-5; perhaps TRBD1 as D (6 bases). Germline V gives CDR1 LNHDA, CDR2 SQIVND (reference sequence). This CDR3 has 13 amino acids. The V end lost 5 bases, the J end lost 7 bases, and 12 bases lay between the germline ends.

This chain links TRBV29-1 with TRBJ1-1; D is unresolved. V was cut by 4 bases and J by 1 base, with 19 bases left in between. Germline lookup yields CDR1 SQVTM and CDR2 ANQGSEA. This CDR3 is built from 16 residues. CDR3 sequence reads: CSVALRGWESNTEAFF. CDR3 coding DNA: TGCAGCGTTGCTCTCCGAGGGTGGGAGTCGAACACTGAAGCTTTCTTT.

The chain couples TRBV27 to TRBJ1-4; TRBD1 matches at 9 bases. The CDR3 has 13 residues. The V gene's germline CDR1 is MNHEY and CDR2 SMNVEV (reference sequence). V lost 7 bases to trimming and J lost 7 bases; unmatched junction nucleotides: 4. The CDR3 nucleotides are TGTGCCAGCACGGGACAGGGTACTGAAAAACTGTTTTTT. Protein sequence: CASTGQGTEKLFF.

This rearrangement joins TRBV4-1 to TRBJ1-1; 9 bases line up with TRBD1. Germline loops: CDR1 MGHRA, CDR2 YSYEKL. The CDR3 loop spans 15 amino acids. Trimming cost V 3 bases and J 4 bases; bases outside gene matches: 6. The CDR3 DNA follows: TGCGCCAGCAGCCAGTCCGAACAGGGGGCCACTGAAGCTTTCTTT. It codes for CASSQSEQGATEAFF.

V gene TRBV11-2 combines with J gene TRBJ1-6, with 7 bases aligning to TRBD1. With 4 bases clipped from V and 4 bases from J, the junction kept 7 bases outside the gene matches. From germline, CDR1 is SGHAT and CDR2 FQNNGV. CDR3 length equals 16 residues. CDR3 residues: CASSSTTGQYNSPLHF. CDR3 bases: TGTGCCAGCAGCTCAACTACGGGACAGTATAATTCACCCCTCCACTTT.

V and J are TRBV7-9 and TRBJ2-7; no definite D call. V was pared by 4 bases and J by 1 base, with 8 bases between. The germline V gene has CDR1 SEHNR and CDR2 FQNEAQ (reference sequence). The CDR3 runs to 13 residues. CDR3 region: CASSSPFSYEQYF. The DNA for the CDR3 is TGTGCCAGCAGCTCACCTTTTTCCTACGAGCAGTACTTC.

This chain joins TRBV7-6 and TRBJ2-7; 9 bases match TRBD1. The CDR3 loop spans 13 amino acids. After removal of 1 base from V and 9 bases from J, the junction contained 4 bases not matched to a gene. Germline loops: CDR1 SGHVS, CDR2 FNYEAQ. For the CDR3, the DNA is TGTGCCAGCAGCTTAGAACAGGGGGCTCGGCAGTACTTC. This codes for CASSLEQGARQYF.

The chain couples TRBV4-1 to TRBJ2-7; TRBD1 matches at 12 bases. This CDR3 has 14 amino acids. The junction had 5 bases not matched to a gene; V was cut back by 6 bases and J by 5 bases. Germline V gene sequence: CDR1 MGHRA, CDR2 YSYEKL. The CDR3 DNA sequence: TGCGCCAGCAGTCCCGGGACAGGGGGCGACGAGCAGTACTTC. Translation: CASSPGTGGDEQYF.

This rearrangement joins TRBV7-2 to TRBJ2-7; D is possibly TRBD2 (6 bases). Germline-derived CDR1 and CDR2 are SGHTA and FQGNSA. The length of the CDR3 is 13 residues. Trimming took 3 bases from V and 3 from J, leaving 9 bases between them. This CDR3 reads CASSFRRGYEQYF. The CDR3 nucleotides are TGTGCCAGCAGCTTCCGGCGGGGCTACGAGCAGTACTTC. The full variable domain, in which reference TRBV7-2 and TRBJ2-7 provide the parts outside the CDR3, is GAGVSQSPSNKVTEKGKDVELRCDPISGHTALYWYRQSLGQGLEFLIYFQGNSAPDKSGLPSDRFSAERTGGSVSTLTIQRTQQEDSAVYLCASSFRRGYEQYFGPGTRLTVT.

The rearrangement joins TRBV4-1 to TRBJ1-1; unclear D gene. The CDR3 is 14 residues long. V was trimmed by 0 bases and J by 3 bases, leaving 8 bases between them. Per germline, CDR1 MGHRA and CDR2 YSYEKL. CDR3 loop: CASSQEAWDTEAFF. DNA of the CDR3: TGCGCCAGCAGCCAAGAGGCTTGGGACACTGAAGCTTTCTTT.

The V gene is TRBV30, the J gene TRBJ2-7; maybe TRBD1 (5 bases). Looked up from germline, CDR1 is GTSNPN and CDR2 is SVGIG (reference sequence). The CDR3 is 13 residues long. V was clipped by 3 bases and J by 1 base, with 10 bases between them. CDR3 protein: CAWSQDTSYEQYF. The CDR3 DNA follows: TGTGCCTGGAGCCAGGACACATCCTACGAGCAGTACTTC.

The CDR3 DNA is TGTGCCAGCAGTTCCAGAGCGGGGGGCGAGCAGTACTTC. Its translation: CASSSRAGGEQYF. The chain couples TRBV27 to TRBJ2-7; 9 bases line up with TRBD2. The germline V gene encodes CDR1 MNHEY and CDR2 SMNVEV (reference sequence). V shed 4 bases and J 6 bases; nucleotides not matched to a gene: 4. The CDR3 consists of 13 residues.

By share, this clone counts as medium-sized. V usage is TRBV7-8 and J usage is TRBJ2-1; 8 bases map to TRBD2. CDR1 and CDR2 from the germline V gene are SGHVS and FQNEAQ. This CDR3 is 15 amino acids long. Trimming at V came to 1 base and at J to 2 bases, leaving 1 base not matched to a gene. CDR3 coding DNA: TGTGCCAGCAGCTTAGTGGGACTAGCCTACAATGAGCAGTTCTTC. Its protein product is CASSLVGLAYNEQFF. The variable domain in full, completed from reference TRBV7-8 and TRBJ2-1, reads GAGVSQSPRYKVAKRGQDVALRCDPISGHVSLFWYQQALGQGPEFLTYFQNEAQLDKSGLPSDRFFAERPEGSVSTLKIQRTQQEDSAVYLCASSLVGLAYNEQFFGPGTRLTVL.

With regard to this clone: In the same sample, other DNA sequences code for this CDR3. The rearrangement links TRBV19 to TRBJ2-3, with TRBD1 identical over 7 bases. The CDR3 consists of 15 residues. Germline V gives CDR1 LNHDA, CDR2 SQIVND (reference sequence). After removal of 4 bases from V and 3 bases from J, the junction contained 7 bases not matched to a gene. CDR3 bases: TGTGCCAGTAGTACGTCGGGACAGCCGACAGATACGCAGTATTTT. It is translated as CASSTSGQPTDTQYF.

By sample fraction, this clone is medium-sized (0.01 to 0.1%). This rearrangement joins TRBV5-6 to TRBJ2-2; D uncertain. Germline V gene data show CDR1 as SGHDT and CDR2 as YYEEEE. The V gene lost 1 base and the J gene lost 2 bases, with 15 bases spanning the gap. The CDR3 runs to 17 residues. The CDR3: CASSLYNRQVNTGELFF. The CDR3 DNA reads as TGTGCCAGCAGCTTGTACAACAGACAAGTTAACACCGGGGAGCTGTTTTTT. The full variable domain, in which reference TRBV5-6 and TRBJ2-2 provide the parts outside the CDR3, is DAGVTQSPTHLIKTRGQQVTLRCSPKSGHDTVSWYQQALGQGPQFIFQYYEEEERQRGNFPDRFSGHQFPNYSSELNVNALLLGDSALYLCASSLYNRQVNTGELFFGEGSRLTVL.

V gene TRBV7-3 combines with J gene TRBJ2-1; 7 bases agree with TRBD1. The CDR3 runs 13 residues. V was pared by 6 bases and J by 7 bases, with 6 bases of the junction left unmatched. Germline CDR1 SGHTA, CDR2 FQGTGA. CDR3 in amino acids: CASSYDRANEQFF. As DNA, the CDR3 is TGTGCCAGCAGTTACGACAGGGCTAATGAGCAGTTCTTC. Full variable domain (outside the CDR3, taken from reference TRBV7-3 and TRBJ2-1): GAGVSQTPSNKVTEKGKYVELRCDPISGHTALYWYRQSLGQGPEFLIYFQGTGAADDSGLPNDRFFAVRPEGSVSTLKIQRTERGDSAVYLCASSYDRANEQFFGPGTRLTVL.

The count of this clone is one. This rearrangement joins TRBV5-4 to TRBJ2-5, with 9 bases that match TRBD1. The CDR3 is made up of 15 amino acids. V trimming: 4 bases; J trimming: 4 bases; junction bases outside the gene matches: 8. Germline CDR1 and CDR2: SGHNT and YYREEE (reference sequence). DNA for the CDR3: TGTGCCAGCAGCCCGACAGGGGGGACGCGAGAGACCCAGTACTTC. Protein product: CASSPTGGTRETQYF.

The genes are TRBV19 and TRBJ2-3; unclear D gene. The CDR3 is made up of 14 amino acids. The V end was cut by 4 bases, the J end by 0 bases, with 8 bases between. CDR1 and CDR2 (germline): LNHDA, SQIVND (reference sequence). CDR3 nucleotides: TGTGCCAGTAGTAGGCAGACTAGCACAGATACGCAGTATTTT. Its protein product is CASSRQTSTDTQYF.

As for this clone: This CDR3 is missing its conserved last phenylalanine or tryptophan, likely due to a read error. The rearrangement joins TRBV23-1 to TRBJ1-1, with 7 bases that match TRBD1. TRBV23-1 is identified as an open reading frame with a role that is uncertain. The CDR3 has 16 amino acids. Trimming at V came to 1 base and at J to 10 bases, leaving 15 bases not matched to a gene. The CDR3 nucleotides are TGCGCCAGCAGTCAATTACCGCGACATCCGTGGGACAGAGCTTTCCTT. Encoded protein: CASSQLPRHPWDRAFL.

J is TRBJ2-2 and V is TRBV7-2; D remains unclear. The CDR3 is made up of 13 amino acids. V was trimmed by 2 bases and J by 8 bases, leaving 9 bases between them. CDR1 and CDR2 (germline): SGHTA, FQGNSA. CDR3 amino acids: CASSLSRQGELFF. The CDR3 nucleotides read TGTGCCAGCAGCTTATCCCGACAAGGGGAGCTGTTTTTT.

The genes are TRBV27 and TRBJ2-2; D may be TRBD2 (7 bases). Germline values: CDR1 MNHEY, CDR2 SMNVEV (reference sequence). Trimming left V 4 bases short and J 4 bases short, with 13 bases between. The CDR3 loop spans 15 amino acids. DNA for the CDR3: TGTGCCAGCAGTTACGGGGGGCGCAGCACCGGGGAGCTGTTTTTT. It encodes CASSYGGRSTGELFF.